What follows describes a single T cell receptor beta chain. The PCR contained 60 Vbeta and 13 Jbeta primers. The method was immunoSEQ multiplex PCR; TCRdb's version includes in-frame clones alone and lacks a portion of them. In the table there are 60,000 to 75,000 clones, 85% to 90% of which are singletons. This sample is part of a study of cytomegalovirus exposure and HLA in healthy donors. The CDR3 runs to 15 residues. Germline V gene data show CDR1 as MNHNY and CDR2 as SVGAGI (reference sequence). V shed 6 bases and J 4 bases; nucleotides not matched to a gene: 4. The clonotype originates from a female donor in good health and CMV-seronegative. The chain is built from TRBV6-6 and TRBJ1-4; 11 bases line up with TRBD1. The material sequenced was PBMCs. The CDR3 here is CASRIGTGGNEKLFF. The CDR3 coding sequence is TGTGCCAGCAGAATAGGGACAGGGGGTAATGAAAAACTGTTTTTT.